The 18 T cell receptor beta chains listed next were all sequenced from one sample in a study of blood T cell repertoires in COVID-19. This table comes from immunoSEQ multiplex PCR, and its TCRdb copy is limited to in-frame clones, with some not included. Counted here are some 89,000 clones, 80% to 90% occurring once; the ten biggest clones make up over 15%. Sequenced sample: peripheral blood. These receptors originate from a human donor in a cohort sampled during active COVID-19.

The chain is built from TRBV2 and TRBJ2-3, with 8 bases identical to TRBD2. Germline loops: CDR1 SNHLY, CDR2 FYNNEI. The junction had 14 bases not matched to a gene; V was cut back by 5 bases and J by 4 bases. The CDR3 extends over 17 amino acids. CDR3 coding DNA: TGTGCCAGCAGTCTCTACCAGATAAGCGGGAGAGCAGATACGCAGTATTTT. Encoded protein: CASSLYQISGRADTQYF.

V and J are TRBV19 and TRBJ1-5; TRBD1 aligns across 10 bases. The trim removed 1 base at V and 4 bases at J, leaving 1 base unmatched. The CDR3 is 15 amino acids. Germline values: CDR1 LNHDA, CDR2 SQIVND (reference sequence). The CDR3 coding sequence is TGTGCCAGTAGTATAGGGGACAGGGGAAATCAGCCCCAGCATTTT. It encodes CASSIGDRGNQPQHF.

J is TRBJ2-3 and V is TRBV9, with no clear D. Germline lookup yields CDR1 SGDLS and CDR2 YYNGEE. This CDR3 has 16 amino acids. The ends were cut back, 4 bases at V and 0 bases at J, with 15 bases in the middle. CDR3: CASSHPREASTDTQYF. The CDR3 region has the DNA TGTGCCAGCAGCCACCCACGAGAGGCCAGCACAGATACGCAGTATTTT.

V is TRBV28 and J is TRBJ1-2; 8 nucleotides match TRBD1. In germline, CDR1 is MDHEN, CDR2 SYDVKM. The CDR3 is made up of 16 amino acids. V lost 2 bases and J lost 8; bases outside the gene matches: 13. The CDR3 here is CASSLPSLRGLWGYTF. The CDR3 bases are TGTGCCAGCAGTTTACCCTCTCTCAGGGGGCTGTGGGGCTACACCTTC.

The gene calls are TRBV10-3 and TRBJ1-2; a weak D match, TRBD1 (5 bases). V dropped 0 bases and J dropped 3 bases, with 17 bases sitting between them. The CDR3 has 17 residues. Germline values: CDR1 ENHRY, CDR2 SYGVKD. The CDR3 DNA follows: TGTGCCATCAGTGAGTCGATGGGGCAGGGATTCGACTATGGCTACACCTTC. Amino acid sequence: CAISESMGQGFDYGYTF.

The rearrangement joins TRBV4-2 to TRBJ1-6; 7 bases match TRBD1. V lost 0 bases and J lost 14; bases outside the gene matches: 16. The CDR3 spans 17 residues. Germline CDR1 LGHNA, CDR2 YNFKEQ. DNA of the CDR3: TGTGCCAGCAGCCAAGATTGGGGGACAGCCGGTTCACGGTCCCTCCACTTT. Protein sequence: CASSQDWGTAGSRSLHF.

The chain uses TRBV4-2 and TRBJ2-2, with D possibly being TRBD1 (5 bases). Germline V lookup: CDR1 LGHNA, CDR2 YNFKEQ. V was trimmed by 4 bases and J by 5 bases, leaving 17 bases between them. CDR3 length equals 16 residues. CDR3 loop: CASSLQGSSRTGELFF. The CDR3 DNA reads TGTGCCAGCAGCCTGCAGGGTTCAAGTAGGACCGGGGAGCTGTTTTTT.

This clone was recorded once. The CDR3 coding sequence is TGCAGCGTTGAAGGCGGCTCTGGGGCCAACGTCCTGACTTTC. Translated, it gives CSVEGGSGANVLTF. This sequence joins TRBV29-1 and TRBJ2-6; D unresolved. CDR3 length equals 14 residues. V dropped 1 base and J dropped 0 bases, with 4 bases sitting between them. The germline V gene encodes CDR1 SQVTM and CDR2 ANQGSEA.

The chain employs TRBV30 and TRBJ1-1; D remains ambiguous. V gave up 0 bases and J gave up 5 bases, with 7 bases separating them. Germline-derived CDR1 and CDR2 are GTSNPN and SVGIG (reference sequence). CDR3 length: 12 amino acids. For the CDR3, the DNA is TGTGCCTGGAGTGTAGCGAGGACTGAAGCTTTCTTT. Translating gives CAWSVARTEAFF.

This CDR3 reads CASSEAPGYIGNQPQHF. Here the CDR3 DNA reads TGTGCCAGCAGTGAAGCGCCAGGGTATATCGGCAATCAGCCCCAGCATTTT. This chain uses TRBV6-1 with TRBJ1-5, with D possibly TRBD1 on 5 matching bases. CDR1 is MNHNS, CDR2 SASEGT, per germline. Trimming took off 0 bases at V and 2 bases at J, with 14 bases between the two ends. There are 17 residues in the CDR3.

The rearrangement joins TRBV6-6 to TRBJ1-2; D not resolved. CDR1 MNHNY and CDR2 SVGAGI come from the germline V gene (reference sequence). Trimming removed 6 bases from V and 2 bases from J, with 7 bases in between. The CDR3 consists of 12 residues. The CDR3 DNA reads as TGTGCCAGCAGGGGAGGGAACTATGGCTACACCTTC. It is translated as CASRGGNYGYTF.

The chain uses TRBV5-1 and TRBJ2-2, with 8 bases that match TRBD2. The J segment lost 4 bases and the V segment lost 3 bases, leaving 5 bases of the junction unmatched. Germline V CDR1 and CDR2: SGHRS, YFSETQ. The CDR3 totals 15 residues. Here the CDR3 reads CASSSTSVVTGELFF. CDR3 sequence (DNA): TGCGCCAGCAGCTCGACTAGCGTAGTCACCGGGGAGCTGTTTTTT.

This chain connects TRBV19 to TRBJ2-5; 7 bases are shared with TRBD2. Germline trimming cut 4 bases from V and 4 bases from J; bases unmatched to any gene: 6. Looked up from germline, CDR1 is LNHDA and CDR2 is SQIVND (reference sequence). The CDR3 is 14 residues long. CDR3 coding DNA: TGTGCCAGTAGTAGAAGGCCGGGGGGAGAGACCCAGTACTTC. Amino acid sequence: CASSRRPGGETQYF.

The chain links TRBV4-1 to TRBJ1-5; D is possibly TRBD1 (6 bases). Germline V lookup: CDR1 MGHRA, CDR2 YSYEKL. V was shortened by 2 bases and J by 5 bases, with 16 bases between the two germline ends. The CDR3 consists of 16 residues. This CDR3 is CASSQTGTQSYQPQHF. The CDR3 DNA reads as TGCGCCAGCAGCCAAACAGGGACCCAGTCGTATCAGCCCCAGCATTTT.

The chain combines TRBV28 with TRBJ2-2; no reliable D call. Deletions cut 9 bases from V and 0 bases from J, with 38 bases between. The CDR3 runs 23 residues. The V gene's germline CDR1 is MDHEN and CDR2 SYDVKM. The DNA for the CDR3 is TGTGCCAGAAAAACCTCCGGCGTTCTGTCCTGGCATACAGAAGAATCGAACACCGGGGAGCTGTTTTTT. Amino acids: CARKTSGVLSWHTEESNTGELFF.

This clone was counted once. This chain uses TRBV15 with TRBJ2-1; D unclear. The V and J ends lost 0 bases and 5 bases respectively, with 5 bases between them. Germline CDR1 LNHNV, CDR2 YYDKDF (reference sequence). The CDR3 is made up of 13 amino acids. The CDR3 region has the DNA TGTGCCACCAGCAGAGATGGAGACAATGAGCAGTTCTTC. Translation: CATSRDGDNEQFF.

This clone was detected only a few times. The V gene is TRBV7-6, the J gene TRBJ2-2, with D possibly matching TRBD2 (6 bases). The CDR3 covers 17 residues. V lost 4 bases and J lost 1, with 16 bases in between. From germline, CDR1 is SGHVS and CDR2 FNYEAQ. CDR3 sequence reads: CASSSYLGGKNTGELFF. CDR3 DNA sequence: TGTGCCAGCAGCTCGTATCTAGGCGGGAAGAACACCGGGGAGCTGTTTTTT.

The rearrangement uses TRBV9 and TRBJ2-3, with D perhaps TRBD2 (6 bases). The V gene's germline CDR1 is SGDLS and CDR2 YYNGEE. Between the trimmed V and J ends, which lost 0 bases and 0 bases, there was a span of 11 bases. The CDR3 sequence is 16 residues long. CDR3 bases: TGTGCCAGCAGCGTAGGCGGAAGCGGGAGCACAGATACGCAGTATTTT. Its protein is CASSVGGSGSTDTQYF.